The entry that follows covers one T cell receptor beta chain sequence. Its antigen is currently unknown. The record originates from a study of cytomegalovirus exposure and HLA in healthy donors. Study findings and constraints: Most TCR sequences were seen very rarely across donors, but some public TCRs occurred in many.

The PCR employed 60 Vbeta primers together with 13 Jbeta primers. Method: immunoSEQ multiplex PCR; TCRdb's copy keeps in-frame clones and lacks some. The sample records some 130,000 clones, about 72% being singletons. Trimming took 4 bases from V and 1 from J; bases not matched to a gene: 2. CDR1 is SGHTA and CDR2 is FQGNSA in the germline V gene. This CDR3 has 15 residues. The chain employs TRBV7-2 and TRBJ1-3, with 9 bases aligning to TRBD1. What was sequenced was PBMCs. The clonotype originates from a female donor in good health and CMV-seronegative. CDR3 loop: CASSYGQGSGNTIYF. CDR3 nucleotide sequence: TGTGCCAGCAGCTATGGACAGGGGTCTGGAAACACCATATATTTT.